The 19 T cell receptor beta chains reported below all come from one sample, sequenced in a study of T cell responses to AZD1222 COVID-19 vaccine. TCRdb's table, derived via immunoSEQ multiplex PCR, lists solely in-frame clones and lacks some. The repertoire holds about 140,000 clones, with almost 85% as singletons. This material consisted of peripheral blood, taken 28 days after the second dose of the MenACWY control vaccine. The receptors were sampled from an adult who received the MenACWY meningococcal vaccine as a control.

V is TRBV29-1 and J is TRBJ2-5; unclear D gene. This CDR3 contains 11 residues. The germline gives CDR1 SQVTM, CDR2 ANQGSEA. Trimming cost V 6 bases and J 4 bases, with 9 bases left between them. CDR3 DNA: TGCAGCGTCGTCTTAGGAGAGACCCAGTACTTC. This sequence encodes CSVVLGETQYF.

V usage is TRBV5-1 and J usage is TRBJ1-6; TRBD1 matches at 9 bases. Unmatched junction bases numbered 10, after V lost 4 bases and J lost 11 bases. The CDR3 is 15 residues long. In germline, CDR1 is SGHRS, CDR2 YFSETQ. The CDR3 protein is CASSPTGTGLAPLHF. CDR3 in DNA: TGCGCCAGCAGCCCGACCGGGACAGGGCTAGCACCCCTCCACTTT.

This clone was counted many times. The rearrangement joins TRBV10-3 to TRBJ1-6; no definite D call. Trimming shortened V by 0 bases and J by 0 bases, and 12 bases separated the two germline ends. The CDR3 is made up of 18 amino acids. Germline V gene lookup returns CDR1 ENHRY and CDR2 SYGVKD. The CDR3 bases are TGTGCCATCAGTGAGTCGGCCGGGGAATCCTCCTATAATTCACCCCTCCACTTT. Translating it yields CAISESAGESSYNSPLHF.

This rearrangement joins TRBV19 to TRBJ2-3; TRBD2 aligns across 16 bases. The J segment lost 4 bases and the V segment lost 4 bases, leaving 17 bases of the junction unmatched. The CDR3 runs 21 residues. Germline V lookup: CDR1 LNHDA, CDR2 SQIVND (reference sequence). This CDR3 reads CASSSAAPGLAGGGIADTQYF. For the CDR3, the DNA is TGTGCCAGTAGTAGTGCCGCTCCGGGACTAGCGGGAGGGGGTATCGCAGATACGCAGTATTTT.

The V call is TRBV30, the J call TRBJ1-6; tentatively, D is TRBD1 (5 bases). This CDR3 comprises 13 residues. Trimming cost V 1 base and J 7 bases, with 8 bases left between them. CDR1 GTSNPN and CDR2 SVGIG come from the germline V gene (reference sequence). The CDR3 nucleotides are TGTGCCTGGAGTGGCGGACACAATTCACCCCTCCACTTT. Its translation is CAWSGGHNSPLHF.

The chain links TRBV28 to TRBJ1-2, with D unresolved. Germline V gene lookup returns CDR1 MDHEN and CDR2 SYDVKM. The V end was cut by 7 bases, the J end by 3 bases, with 9 bases between. The CDR3 loop spans 12 amino acids. The DNA of the CDR3 is TGTGCCAGCACCCTGTGGGACTATGGCTACACCTTC. As protein: CASTLWDYGYTF.

The chain combines TRBV11-2 with TRBJ2-7; TRBD2 is a possible D gene (6 bases). With 5 bases removed from V and 4 bases from J, the gap between germline ends came to 21 bases. The length of the CDR3 is 16 residues. Germline values: CDR1 SGHAT, CDR2 FQNNGV. In nucleotides, the CDR3 is TGTGCCAGCAGCCCGTCGAGATGGGCGGGAAGGTACGAGCAGTACTTC. It encodes CASSPSRWAGRYEQYF.

Comment on this clone: Germline and junction disagree at one end, which may indicate a read error. V and J are TRBV27 and TRBJ2-3; TRBD1 aligns across 9 bases. Germline CDR1 and CDR2: MNHEY and SMNVEV (reference sequence). The CDR3 contains 16 residues. CDR3 coding DNA: TGTGCCATCAGTGAGCCTTGGACAGGGGGCACAGATACGCAGTATTTT. Its protein product is CAISEPWTGGTDTQYF.

This chain connects TRBV30 to TRBJ1-5; tentatively, D is TRBD1 (6 bases). V was trimmed by 0 bases and J by 4 bases, leaving 10 bases between them. The germline CDR1 and CDR2 sequences are GTSNPN and SVGIG (reference sequence). CDR3 length equals 14 residues. The CDR3 loop is CAWSVGQRNQPQHF. The DNA of the CDR3 is TGTGCCTGGAGTGTAGGACAGCGAAATCAGCCCCAGCATTTT.

V is TRBV7-9 and J is TRBJ2-3; 7 bases fit TRBD2. V was pared by 7 bases and J by 6 bases, with 10 bases of the junction left unmatched. Germline V gene sequence: CDR1 SEHNR, CDR2 FQNEAQ (reference sequence). The CDR3 spans 14 residues. The CDR3 nucleotides are TGTGCCAGCATCCTTGGGGGGGGAACGGATACGCAGTATTTT. Translating gives CASILGGGTDTQYF.

This clone was seen a few times. DNA for the CDR3: TGCGCCAGCAGCCAAGCCGACAGTCTAGGGCAGTACTTC. This translates into CASSQADSLGQYF. The chain carries TRBV4-1 and TRBJ2-7; D might be TRBD1 (5 bases). Trimming left V 1 base short and J 9 bases short, with 13 bases between. The CDR3 spans 13 residues. Germline V gives CDR1 MGHRA, CDR2 YSYEKL.

The V gene is TRBV5-1, the J gene TRBJ1-3; D is undetermined. The CDR3 totals 16 residues. Per germline, CDR1 SGHRS and CDR2 YFSETQ. Trimming cost V 2 bases and J 2 bases, with 14 bases left between them. This chain's CDR3 is CASSFEAAIPGNTIYF. CDR3 in DNA: TGCGCCAGCAGCTTTGAGGCAGCGATTCCTGGAAACACCATATATTTT. Combining the CDR3 with reference TRBV5-1 and TRBJ1-3 gives the whole variable domain KAGVTQTPRYLIKTRGQQVTLSCSPISGHRSVSWYQQTPGQGLQFLFEYFSETQRNKGNFPGRFSGRQFSNSRSEMNVSTLELGDSALYLCASSFEAAIPGNTIYFGEGSWLTVV.

This rearrangement joins TRBV6-6 to TRBJ1-1; D is perhaps TRBD1 (5 bases). The CDR3 is made up of 14 amino acids. The V end lost 2 bases, the J end lost 1 base, and 8 bases lay between the germline ends. Germline CDR1 and CDR2: MNHNY and SVGAGI (reference sequence). The CDR3 is CASSYPTGNTEAFF. The CDR3 DNA reads as TGTGCCAGCAGTTACCCTACAGGGAACACTGAAGCTTTCTTT.

This chain connects TRBV3-1 (or the pseudogene TRBV3-2) to TRBJ2-1; 9 nucleotides line up with TRBD2. CDR3 length: 15 amino acids. Losses at the gene ends were 2 bases for V and 3 bases for J; bases not matched to a gene: 2. Per the germline V gene, CDR1 is LGHDT and CDR2 is YNNKEL (reference sequence). The CDR3 bases are TGTGCCAGCAGCCAATTTAGCGGGAGCTACAATGAGCAGTTCTTC. The encoded protein is CASSQFSGSYNEQFF.

This clone has more than one count but fewer than ten. This chain connects TRBV28 to TRBJ2-2, with 7 bases aligning to TRBD1. The J segment lost 0 bases and the V segment lost 8 bases, leaving 15 bases of the junction unmatched. Germline CDR1 is MDHEN and CDR2 is SYDVKM. The CDR3 spans 18 residues. In DNA, the CDR3 is TGTGCCAGCGGAAAGACAGGGATTGGCTTCGCGAACACCGGGGAGCTGTTTTTT. Protein: CASGKTGIGFANTGELFF.

This chain uses TRBV19 with TRBJ2-3, with 7 positions matching TRBD1. The V gene's germline CDR1 is LNHDA and CDR2 SQIVND (reference sequence). The ends lost 5 bases at V and 2 bases at J; junction bases unmatched: 4. The CDR3 is made up of 14 amino acids. The CDR3 DNA follows: TGTGCCAGTAGTCCCGGACAGGACACAGATACGCAGTATTTT. Encoded protein: CASSPGQDTDTQYF.

This clone was counted a single time. J is TRBJ2-3 and V is TRBV5-1; D not certain. Germline CDR1 and CDR2: SGHRS and YFSETQ. V lost 4 bases to trimming and J lost 6 bases, with 9 bases between them. The CDR3 runs to 12 residues. This CDR3 reads CASSDGRDTQYF. CDR3 nucleotides: TGCGCCAGCAGCGACGGACGGGATACGCAGTATTTT. Looking up the rest from reference TRBV5-1 and TRBJ2-3 gives the full variable domain: KAGVTQTPRYLIKTRGQQVTLSCSPISGHRSVSWYQQTPGQGLQFLFEYFSETQRNKGNFPGRFSGRQFSNSRSEMNVSTLELGDSALYLCASSDGRDTQYFGPGTRLTVL.

The gene calls are TRBV11-3 and TRBJ2-2; D uncertain. The CDR3 length is 12 residues. The germline V and J ends were trimmed by 4 bases and 3 bases, with 3 bases remaining between them. Germline assignment: CDR1 SGHNT and CDR2 YENEEA. The CDR3 region has the DNA TGTGCCAGCAGCTACCACACCGGGGAGCTGTTTTTT. Protein product: CASSYHTGELFF.

This clone was counted only a few times. V is TRBV2 and J is TRBJ2-7, with 8 bases aligning to TRBD1. V lost 4 bases, J lost 7 bases, and 9 bases stayed unmatched. The CDR3 contains 14 residues. Looked up from germline, CDR1 is SNHLY and CDR2 is FYNNEI. The CDR3 bases are TGTGCCAGCAGTGTAAGGGACAGGCCTGATGAGCAGTACGTC. It is translated as CASSVRDRPDEQYV.